This T cell receptor beta chain emerged from a study of identical twins. Healthy Caucasian individuals made up all the donors. Each CDR3 protein gets one entry after TCRdb re-called the 5' RACE reads with MiXCR. The data show 260,000 or so distinct CDR3 sequences, around 7.6% seen once. V was clipped by 6 bases and J by 6 bases; unmatched bases: 12. CDR3 length: 15 residues. Looked up from germline, CDR1 is MNHNS and CDR2 is SASEGT. This clonotype has more than one count but fewer than ten. Its matching antigen is unknown. Study findings and constraints: With abundant cord blood beta clonotypes, insertions were fewer; memory repertoires showed no such pattern. The conclusions drew on cross-sectional statistical analysis instead of tracking the same donors. Invariant MAIT and iNKT cells may have partly biased zero-insertion analyses.

In addition, the sample was reused for a study of yellow fever vaccine responses in identical twins.

The V gene is TRBV6-1, the J gene TRBJ2-3, with 7 bases lining up with TRBD2. The receptor's source is a woman aged 18 to 35 in good health. Sequencing used CD8+ T cells sorted from blood. CDR3 sequence (DNA): TGTGCCAGCAGCTTTGGGGAGGGCACGGCCGATACGCAGTATTTT. It is translated as CASSFGEGTADTQYF.